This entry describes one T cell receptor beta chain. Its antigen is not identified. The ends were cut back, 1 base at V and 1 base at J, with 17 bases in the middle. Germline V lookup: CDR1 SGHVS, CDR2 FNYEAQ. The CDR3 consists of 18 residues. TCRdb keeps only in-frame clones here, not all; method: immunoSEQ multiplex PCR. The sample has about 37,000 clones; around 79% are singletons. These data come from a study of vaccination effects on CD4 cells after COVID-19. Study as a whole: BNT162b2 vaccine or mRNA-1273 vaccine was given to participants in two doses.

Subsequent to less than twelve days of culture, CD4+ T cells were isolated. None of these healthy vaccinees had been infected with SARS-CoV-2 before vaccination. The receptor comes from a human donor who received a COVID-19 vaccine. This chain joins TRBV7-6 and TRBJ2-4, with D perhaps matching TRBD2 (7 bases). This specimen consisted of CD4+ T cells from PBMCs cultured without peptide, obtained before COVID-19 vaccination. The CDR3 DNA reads TGTGCCAGCAGCTTAGGAGGGGGGGGCATTCAGGCCAAAAACATTCAGTACTTC. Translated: CASSLGGGGIQAKNIQYF.